This T cell receptor (beta chain) was recorded in a study of blood T cell repertoires in COVID-19. Study-wide background: Nucleic acid was either cDNA or gDNA, and it came from T cells, B-cell-depleted T cells, or PBMCs.

Trimming removed 6 bases from V and 8 bases from J, with 23 bases in between. The CDR3 length is 15 residues. Germline V CDR1 and CDR2: SGHKS, YYEKEE (reference sequence). Methods used by the authors: From reference gene primer amplification, estimates of nucleated cell counts were derived. Profiled with immunoSEQ multiplex PCR; TCRdb holds only in-frame clones, not every one. V and J calls and clone size follow that table, whereas D and trimming were derived from the DNA. The sample yields fewer than 200,000 clones, over 75% seen once. The chain employs TRBV5-5 and TRBJ1-2; D uncertain. What was sequenced was PBMCs or T cells enriched from blood (not recorded which). The origin of this receptor is a woman aged 18-29 years who had recovered from COVID-19. CDR3 nucleotide sequence: TGTGCCAGCATAGACCGGGGTCCTTTGGGTGGAGGCTACACCTTC. This translates into CASIDRGPLGGGYTF.